The 17 T cell receptor beta chains in this list originate from one sample, sequenced in a study of neurological immune-mediated disorders. In TCRdb, the 5' RACE reads were re-called with MiXCR into one record per CDR3 protein. The profile shows about 52,000 distinct CDR3 sequences, around 4% of them singletons. The sequencing sample was made of PBMCs. The source is a man aged 30-40 years with multiple sclerosis.

Ten or more counts support this clonotype. V is TRBV6-5 and J is TRBJ2-2; perhaps TRBD2 as D (5 bases). This CDR3 comprises 17 residues. Germline CDR1 MNHEY, CDR2 SVGAGI. V was cut by 0 bases and J by 5 bases, with 16 bases left in between. The CDR3 DNA is TGTGCCAGCAGTTACTCGACTTGGGGAGCAGAAACCGGGGAGCTGTTTTTT. As protein: CASSYSTWGAETGELFF.

This clonotype is judged medium-sized. This chain links TRBV5-5 with TRBJ2-1; no definite D call. The CDR3 sequence is 13 residues long. Germline CDR1 and CDR2: SGHKS and YYEKEE (reference sequence). With 3 bases removed from V and 4 bases from J, the gap between germline ends came to 8 bases. The CDR3 nucleotides read TGTGCCAGCAGCTCCGACATGTACAATGAGCAGTTCTTC. Amino acids: CASSSDMYNEQFF.

This clonotype has just a few counts. This sequence joins TRBV7-6 and TRBJ2-5, with TRBD2 matching over 9 bases. CDR1 is SGHVS and CDR2 is FNYEAQ in the germline V gene. J lost 2 bases, V lost 5 bases, and 6 bases had no gene match. The CDR3 is 15 residues long. CDR3 residues: CASSNAGGVQETQYF. The CDR3 DNA reads TGTGCCAGCAGCAATGCGGGAGGGGTACAAGAGACCCAGTACTTC.

This clonotype has at least ten counts. J is TRBJ2-3 and V is TRBV4-1; the match to TRBD2 covers 11 bases. CDR3 length equals 15 residues. The junction had 6 bases not matched to a gene; V was cut back by 6 bases and J by 4 bases. CDR1 and CDR2 (germline): MGHRA, YSYEKL. CDR3 bases: TGCGCCAGCAGTATTAGCGGGGGGGCGGCAGATACGCAGTATTTT. The encoded protein is CASSISGGAADTQYF.

This clonotype was seen repeatedly, ten times or more. The chain is built from TRBV29-1 and TRBJ1-5; 10 nucleotides line up with TRBD1. The V gene end was trimmed by 6 bases and the J gene end by 7 bases; junction bases not matched to a gene: 9. The CDR3 spans 14 residues. Looked up from germline, CDR1 is SQVTM and CDR2 is ANQGSEA. In DNA, the CDR3 is TGCAGCGTAGATACCGGGACAGGGGAGCAGCCCCAGCATTTT. Its protein product is CSVDTGTGEQPQHF.

About this clonotype itself: A much larger clone lies a single base off, so this may be a read error. This chain joins TRBV20-1 and TRBJ2-7; D call uncertain. The CDR3 consists of 12 residues. The V and J ends lost 6 bases and 3 bases respectively, with 12 bases between them. Germline V CDR1 and CDR2: DFQATT, SNEGSKA (reference sequence). The CDR3, as DNA: TGCAGTGCGACGGAAGGGATCTACGAGCAGTACTTC. It specifies CSATEGIYEQYF.

On this clonotype: The junction differs from germline at one of its ends, possibly a read error. This chain links TRBV28 with TRBJ1-6; D is ambiguous. Germline V gene data show CDR1 as MDHEN and CDR2 as SYDVKM. The CDR3 is 15 residues long. The CDR3 DNA reads TGTGCCAGCAGTTTCCCGAATGTCTATAATTCACCCCTCAACTTT. Translation: CASSFPNVYNSPLNF.

The table lists this clonotype with many counts. This chain uses TRBV5-1 with TRBJ1-1, with a possible D match to TRBD1 (5 bases). The CDR3 is 14 amino acids. Germline assignment: CDR1 SGHRS and CDR2 YFSETQ. V dropped 0 bases and J dropped 5 bases, with 11 bases sitting between them. CDR3 in DNA: TGCGCCAGCAGCTTGGAGAGGGGTGGTACTGAAGCTTTCTTT. Translated: CASSLERGGTEAFF.

At least ten counts were recorded for this clonotype. CDR3 sequence: CASKLTSGPETQYF. CDR3 in DNA: TGTGCCAGCAAACTCACCAGCGGCCCGGAGACCCAGTACTTC. The chain joins TRBV6-6 to TRBJ2-5, with a possible D match to TRBD2 (5 bases). Germline V lookup: CDR1 MNHNY, CDR2 SVGAGI (reference sequence). The CDR3 consists of 14 residues. V gave up 7 bases and J gave up 5 bases, with 17 bases separating them.

This clonotype was recorded many times. The rearrangement uses TRBV12-3 or TRBV12-4 and TRBJ1-2; the match to TRBD1 covers 7 bases. The CDR3 covers 13 residues. V gave up 5 bases and J gave up 4 bases; unmatched junction bases: 4. CDR3 bases: TGTGCCAGCAGTCCAGACAGGGCCTATGGCTACACCTTC. Protein sequence: CASSPDRAYGYTF.

This clonotype was detected many times. This sequence joins TRBV20-1 and TRBJ1-2; TRBD1 agrees at 8 bases. CDR3 length: 11 amino acids. The germline CDR1 and CDR2 sequences are DFQATT and SNEGSKA (reference sequence). The CDR3: CSAEDREARTF. CDR3 DNA sequence: TGCAGCGCCGAGGACAGGGAGGCGAGAACCTTC.

This clonotype was counted many times. The chain employs TRBV5-1 and TRBJ2-7; 7 bases agree with TRBD2. There are 13 residues in the CDR3. Germline loops: CDR1 SGHRS, CDR2 YFSETQ. V lost 0 bases to trimming and J lost 6 bases; unmatched junction nucleotides: 3. The CDR3 sequence: CASSLVWEGEQYF. For the CDR3, the DNA is TGCGCCAGCAGCTTGGTATGGGAGGGCGAGCAGTACTTC.

This clonotype has at least ten counts. This chain uses TRBV3-1 with TRBJ1-2; D uncertain. This CDR3 is built from 15 residues. Germline-derived CDR1 and CDR2 are LGHDT and YNNKEL (reference sequence). V lost 1 base and J 4 bases, leaving 13 bases between the germline ends. The CDR3 sequence: CASSQAPERVYGYTF. In DNA form, the CDR3 reads TGTGCCAGCAGCCAAGCGCCGGAAAGGGTCTATGGCTACACCTTC.

This clonotype was detected ten times or more. The rearrangement joins TRBV7-9 to TRBJ1-4, with 10 positions matching TRBD1. This CDR3 contains 15 residues. CDR1 and CDR2 from the germline V gene are SEHNR and FQNEAQ (reference sequence). Losses at the gene ends were 5 bases for V and 5 bases for J; bases not matched to a gene: 5. The CDR3 reads CASSPGQGRNEKLFF. The DNA for the CDR3 is TGTGCCAGCAGCCCGGGACAGGGGAGGAATGAAAAACTGTTTTTT.

This clonotype was observed at least ten times. V and J are TRBV29-1 and TRBJ2-7; TRBD1 or TRBD2 may be the D gene (6 bases each). Trimming stripped 4 bases from V and 3 bases from J, with 13 bases between. Germline lookup yields CDR1 SQVTM and CDR2 ANQGSEA. This CDR3 has 13 residues. The CDR3 is CSVVTGAHYEQYF. CDR3 DNA sequence: TGCAGCGTTGTTACGGGGGCCCACTACGAGCAGTACTTC.

This clonotype was recorded many times. V and J are TRBV5-1 and TRBJ1-3; 7 positions agree with TRBD1. V was pared by 4 bases and J by 0 bases, with 7 bases of the junction left unmatched. Germline CDR1 is SGHRS and CDR2 is YFSETQ. This CDR3 is 16 amino acids long. This chain's CDR3 is CASSDAGTASGNTIYF. CDR3 nucleotide sequence: TGCGCCAGCAGCGATGCCGGGACAGCCTCTGGAAACACCATATATTTT.

Ten or more counts support this clonotype. The J gene is TRBJ2-4, the V gene TRBV7-8; 9 bases line up with TRBD2. CDR3 length: 16 residues. Per the germline V gene, CDR1 is SGHVS and CDR2 is FQNEAQ. V shed 1 base, J shed 9 bases, and the junction held 10 bases outside the gene matches. The CDR3 reads CASSLVLAGEGGIQYF. The DNA for the CDR3 is TGTGCCAGCAGCTTAGTGTTAGCGGGAGAGGGCGGCATTCAGTACTTC.